The 11 T cell receptor beta chains below all came from one sample that was sequenced in a study of Graves' ophthalmopathy and Graves' hyperthyroidism. RNA transcripts were the template, and TCR beta CDR3 regions were amplified from them. Amplification began with first-round RT-PCR using HTBI primers, then second-round multiplex PCR was performed. TCRdb reprocessed the multiplex PCR reads via MiXCR and lists one record per CDR3 protein. The sample consists of about 210,000 distinct CDR3 sequences, approximately 29% of them appearing once. Sequenced input: peripheral blood. These TCRs come from a man in his fifties or sixties with Graves' ophthalmopathy.

This clonotype was observed at least ten times. This chain uses TRBV11-2 with TRBJ2-3; possibly TRBD1 or TRBD2 for D (5 bases each). The CDR3 loop spans 14 amino acids. The V gene's germline CDR1 is SGHAT and CDR2 FQNNGV. Trimming removed 0 bases from V and 4 bases from J, with 8 bases in between. CDR3 residues: CASSLDPGPDTQYF. The CDR3, as DNA: TGTGCCAGCAGCTTAGATCCGGGGCCAGATACGCAGTATTTT.

Only one count was recorded for this clonotype. V gene TRBV24-1 combines with J gene TRBJ1-2, with 7 bases matching TRBD1. Germline lookup yields CDR1 KGHDR and CDR2 SFDVKD. This CDR3 is built from 14 residues. J lost 4 bases, V lost 4 bases, and 5 bases had no gene match. The CDR3 DNA reads as TGTGCCACCAGTGAGACAGGGCCTGGCTATGGCTACACCTTC. It is translated as CATSETGPGYGYTF.

This sequence joins TRBV20-1 and TRBJ2-5; 7 positions agree with TRBD1. J gave up 2 bases and V 0 bases, and 3 bases lay outside the gene matches. The CDR3 has 14 residues. Looked up from germline, CDR1 is DFQATT and CDR2 is SNEGSKA (reference sequence). CDR3 nucleotide sequence: TGCAGTGCTAGAGATCTGACAGGGCAAGAGACCCAGTACTTC. As protein: CSARDLTGQETQYF.

This clonotype was observed many times. This chain links TRBV20-1 with TRBJ2-7; 7 nucleotides match TRBD1. This CDR3 is 15 amino acids long. Germline V gene sequence: CDR1 DFQATT, CDR2 SNEGSKA (reference sequence). The V gene end was trimmed by 3 bases and the J gene end by 4 bases; junction bases not matched to a gene: 12. The CDR3 nucleotides are TGCAGTGCTAGTTCAGACAGGGAAGGGTTTTACGAGCAGTACTTC. This gives the protein CSASSDREGFYEQYF.

This clonotype was observed many times. This chain connects TRBV5-1 to TRBJ2-5; 12 bases are a match to TRBD2. From germline, CDR1 is SGHRS and CDR2 YFSETQ. This CDR3 has 14 residues. The V gene end was trimmed by 4 bases and the J gene end by 4 bases; junction bases not matched to a gene: 2. CDR3 loop: CASSVGLAGETQYF. For the CDR3, the DNA is TGCGCCAGCAGCGTGGGACTAGCGGGAGAGACCCAGTACTTC.

This clonotype has at least ten counts. V usage is TRBV10-1 and J usage is TRBJ1-5; 10 bases fit TRBD1. The CDR3 is made up of 15 amino acids. Per the germline V gene, CDR1 is WNHNN and CDR2 is SYGVQD (reference sequence). The V gene end was trimmed by 5 bases and the J gene end by 5 bases; junction bases not matched to a gene: 6. The chain's CDR3 is CASSPGQGLHQPQHF. CDR3 coding DNA: TGCGCCAGCAGTCCGGGACAGGGGTTGCATCAGCCCCAGCATTTT.

At least ten counts were recorded for this clonotype. The DNA for the CDR3 is TGTGCCAGCAGCTTGGTTGCTCTCTACGAGCAGTACTTC. Amino acids: CASSLVALYEQYF. This chain connects TRBV5-8 to TRBJ2-7, with no clear D. The CDR3 spans 13 residues. V dropped 0 bases and J dropped 3 bases, with 7 bases sitting between them. Germline lookup yields CDR1 SGHTS and CDR2 YDEGEE.

There are many counts of this clonotype. This sequence joins TRBV7-9 and TRBJ2-6; no firm D call. This CDR3 region has 15 residues. Germline CDR1 reads SEHNR; CDR2 reads FQNEAQ (reference sequence). V gave up 4 bases and J gave up 6 bases, with 13 bases separating them. The CDR3 DNA follows: TGTGCCAGCAGCTCTGCGTGGGCCGTGGCCAACGTCCTGACTTTC. Translating gives CASSSAWAVANVLTF. Combining the CDR3 with reference TRBV7-9 and TRBJ2-6 gives the whole variable domain DTGVSQNPRHKITKRGQNVTFRCDPISEHNRLYWYRQTLGQGPEFLTYFQNEAQLEKSRLLSDRFSAERPKGSFSTLEIQRTEQGDSAMYLCASSSAWAVANVLTFGAGSRLTVL.

This clonotype was counted many times. The rearrangement uses TRBV20-1 and TRBJ1-1, with D maybe TRBD1 (5 bases). Trimming left V 5 bases short and J 14 bases short, with 21 bases between. The CDR3 length is 12 residues. Germline loops: CDR1 DFQATT, CDR2 SNEGSKA (reference sequence). CDR3 nucleotides: TGCAGTGCTGTCGAAAGGGGAAGGTTAGGGTTCTTT. Its protein product is CSAVERGRLGFF.

This clonotype has ten or more counts. The V and J genes are TRBV4-3 and TRBJ1-5; the match to TRBD1 covers 7 bases. Germline V gene lookup returns CDR1 LGHNA and CDR2 YSLEER. The CDR3 spans 15 residues. V lost 4 bases and J lost 6; bases outside the gene matches: 9. As DNA, the CDR3 is TGCGCCAGCAGCCCTGGGACAGCTGGAGGTCAGCCCCAGCATTTT. Protein: CASSPGTAGGQPQHF.

V gene TRBV7-2 combines with J gene TRBJ2-5, with 7 bases that match TRBD1. With V trimmed by 5 bases and J by 7 bases, 7 bases remained unmatched. The CDR3 consists of 13 residues. The germline CDR1 and CDR2 sequences are SGHTA and FQGNSA. CDR3 sequence (DNA): TGTGCCAGCAGCCAGAGGACAGGAGGGACCCAGTACTTC. Amino acids: CASSQRTGGTQYF.